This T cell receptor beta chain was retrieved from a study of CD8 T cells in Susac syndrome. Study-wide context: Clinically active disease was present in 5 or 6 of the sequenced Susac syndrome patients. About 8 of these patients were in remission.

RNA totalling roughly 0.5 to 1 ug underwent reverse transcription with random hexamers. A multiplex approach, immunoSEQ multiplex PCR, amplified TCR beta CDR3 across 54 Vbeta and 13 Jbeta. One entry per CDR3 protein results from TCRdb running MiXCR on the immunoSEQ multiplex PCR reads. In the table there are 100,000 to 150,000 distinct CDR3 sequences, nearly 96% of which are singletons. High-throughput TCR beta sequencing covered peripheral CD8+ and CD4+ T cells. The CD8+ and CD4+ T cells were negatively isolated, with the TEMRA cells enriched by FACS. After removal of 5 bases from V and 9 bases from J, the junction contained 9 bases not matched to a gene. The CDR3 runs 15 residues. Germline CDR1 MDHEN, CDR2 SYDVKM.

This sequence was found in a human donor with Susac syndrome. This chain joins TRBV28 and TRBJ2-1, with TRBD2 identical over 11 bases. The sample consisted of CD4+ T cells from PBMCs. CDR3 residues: CASSKTVSGRAEQFF. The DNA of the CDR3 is TGTGCCAGCAGTAAAACAGTTAGCGGGAGGGCTGAGCAGTTCTTC.